This T cell receptor beta chain was found in a study of shared clonotypes between healthy human individuals. Study as a whole: Per donor, CD8 memory used one plate, CD8 naive used two, CD4 memory used three and CD4 naive used three.

V shed 2 bases and J shed 4 bases, with 17 bases lying between them. From germline, CDR1 is SGHVS and CDR2 FQNEAQ. This CDR3 has 16 residues. Clones were read by immunoSEQ multiplex PCR, and TCRdb kept only the in-frame ones, dropping some. The table lists millions of clones, 85% to 95% of them singletons. Material for sequencing was naive CD4+ T cells from PBMCs. Subset noted: CD45RA+ positively selected. The chain recombines TRBV7-8 with TRBJ1-1; weak D call: TRBD1 (6 bases). This receptor was identified in a man aged 18 to 29 in good health. Some clones in this sample may be carry-over from other donors' samples. This chain's CDR3 is CASSLRGTERPTEAFF. CDR3 DNA: TGTGCCAGCAGCTTAAGGGGGACGGAAAGACCCACTGAAGCTTTCTTT.